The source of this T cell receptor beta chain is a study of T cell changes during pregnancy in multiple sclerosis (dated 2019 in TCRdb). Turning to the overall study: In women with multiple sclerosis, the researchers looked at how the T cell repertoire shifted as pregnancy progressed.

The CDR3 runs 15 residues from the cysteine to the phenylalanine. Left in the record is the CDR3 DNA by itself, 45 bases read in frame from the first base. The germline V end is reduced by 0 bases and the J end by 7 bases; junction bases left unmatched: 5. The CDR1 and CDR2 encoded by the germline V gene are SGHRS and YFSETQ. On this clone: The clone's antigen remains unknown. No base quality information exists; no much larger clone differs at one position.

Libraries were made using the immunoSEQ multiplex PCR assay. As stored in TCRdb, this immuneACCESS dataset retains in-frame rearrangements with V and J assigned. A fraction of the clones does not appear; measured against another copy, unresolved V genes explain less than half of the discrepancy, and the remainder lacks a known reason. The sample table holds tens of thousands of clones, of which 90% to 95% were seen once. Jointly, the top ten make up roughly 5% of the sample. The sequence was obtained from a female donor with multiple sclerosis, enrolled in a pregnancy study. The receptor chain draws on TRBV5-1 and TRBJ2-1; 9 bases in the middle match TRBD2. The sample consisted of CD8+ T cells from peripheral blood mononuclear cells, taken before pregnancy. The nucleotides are TGCGCCAGCAGCTTGGGAGCGGGGGGCAAAAATGAGCAGTTCTTC. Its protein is CASSLGAGGKNEQFF.